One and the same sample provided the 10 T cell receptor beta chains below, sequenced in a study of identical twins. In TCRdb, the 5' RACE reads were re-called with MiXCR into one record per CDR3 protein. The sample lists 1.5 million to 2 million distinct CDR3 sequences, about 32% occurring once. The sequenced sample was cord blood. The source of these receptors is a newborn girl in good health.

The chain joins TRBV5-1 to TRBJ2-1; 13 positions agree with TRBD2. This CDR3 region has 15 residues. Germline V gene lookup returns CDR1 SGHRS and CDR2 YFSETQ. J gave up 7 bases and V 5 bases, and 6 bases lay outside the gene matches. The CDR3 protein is CASRAGTSGTNEQFF. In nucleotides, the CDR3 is TGCGCCAGCAGAGCCGGGACTAGCGGGACTAATGAGCAGTTCTTC.

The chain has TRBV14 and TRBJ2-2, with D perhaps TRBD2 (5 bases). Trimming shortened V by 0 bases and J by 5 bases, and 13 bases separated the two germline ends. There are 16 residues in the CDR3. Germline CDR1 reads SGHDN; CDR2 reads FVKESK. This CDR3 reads CASSQDRWRITGELFF. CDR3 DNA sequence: TGTGCCAGCAGCCAAGATCGGTGGAGGATTACCGGGGAGCTGTTTTTT.

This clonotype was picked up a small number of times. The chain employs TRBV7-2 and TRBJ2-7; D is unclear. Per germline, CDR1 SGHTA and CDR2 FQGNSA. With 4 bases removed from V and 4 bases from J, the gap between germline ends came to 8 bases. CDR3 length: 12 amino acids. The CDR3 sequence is CASSSYPYEQYF. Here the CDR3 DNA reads TGTGCCAGCAGCTCTTACCCGTACGAGCAGTACTTC.

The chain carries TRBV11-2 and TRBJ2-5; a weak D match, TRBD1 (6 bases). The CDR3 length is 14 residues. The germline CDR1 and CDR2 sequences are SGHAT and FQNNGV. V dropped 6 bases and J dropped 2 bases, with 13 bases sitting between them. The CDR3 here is CASRVRTEQETQYF. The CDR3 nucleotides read TGTGCCAGCAGGGTGCGGACAGAACAAGAGACCCAGTACTTC.

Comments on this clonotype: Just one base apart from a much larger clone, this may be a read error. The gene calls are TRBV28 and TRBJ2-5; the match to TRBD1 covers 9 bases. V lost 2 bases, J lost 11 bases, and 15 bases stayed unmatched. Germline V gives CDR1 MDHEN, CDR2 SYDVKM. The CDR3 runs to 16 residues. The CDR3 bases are TGTGCCAGCAGTTTAACCACCCTGCGACAGGGGGGTCCACAGTACTTC. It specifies CASSLTTLRQGGPQYF. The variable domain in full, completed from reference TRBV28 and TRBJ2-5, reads DVKVTQSSRYLVKRTGEKVFLECVQDMDHENMFWYRQDPGLGLRLIYFSYDVKMKEKGDIPEGYSVSREKKERFSLILESASTNQTSMYLCASSLTTLRQGGPQYFGPGTRLLVL.

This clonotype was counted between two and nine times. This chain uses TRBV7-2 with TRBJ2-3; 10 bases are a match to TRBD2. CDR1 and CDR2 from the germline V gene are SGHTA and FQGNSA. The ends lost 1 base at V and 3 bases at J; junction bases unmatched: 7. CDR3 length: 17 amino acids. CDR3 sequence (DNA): TGTGCCAGCAGCTTAGGGCCTAGCGGGAGTTTGACAGATACGCAGTATTTT. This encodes CASSLGPSGSLTDTQYF.

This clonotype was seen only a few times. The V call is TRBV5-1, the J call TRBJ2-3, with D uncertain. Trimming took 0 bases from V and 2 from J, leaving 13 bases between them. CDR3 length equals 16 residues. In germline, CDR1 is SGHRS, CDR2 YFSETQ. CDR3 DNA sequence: TGCGCCAGCAGCTTGGACCTAGGGTTATACACAGATACGCAGTATTTT. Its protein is CASSLDLGLYTDTQYF.

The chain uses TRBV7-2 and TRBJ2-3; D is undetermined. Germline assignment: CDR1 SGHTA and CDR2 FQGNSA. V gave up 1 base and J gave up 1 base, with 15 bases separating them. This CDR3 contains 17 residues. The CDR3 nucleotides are TGTGCCAGCAGCTTAGACGTGCGAACCATAGGCACAGATACGCAGTATTTT. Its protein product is CASSLDVRTIGTDTQYF.

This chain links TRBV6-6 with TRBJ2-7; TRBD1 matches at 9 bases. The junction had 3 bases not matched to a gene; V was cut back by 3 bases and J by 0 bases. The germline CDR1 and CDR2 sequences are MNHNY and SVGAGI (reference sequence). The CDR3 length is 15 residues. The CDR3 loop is CASSYGTGPSYEQYF. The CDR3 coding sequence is TGTGCCAGCAGTTATGGGACAGGGCCCTCCTACGAGCAGTACTTC.

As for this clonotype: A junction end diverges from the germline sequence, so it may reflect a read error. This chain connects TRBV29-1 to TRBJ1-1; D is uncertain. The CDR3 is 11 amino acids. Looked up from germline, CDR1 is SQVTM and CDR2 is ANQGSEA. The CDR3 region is CSGLMNTGAFF. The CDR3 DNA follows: TGCAGCGGCTTAATGAACACTGGAGCTTTCTTT.